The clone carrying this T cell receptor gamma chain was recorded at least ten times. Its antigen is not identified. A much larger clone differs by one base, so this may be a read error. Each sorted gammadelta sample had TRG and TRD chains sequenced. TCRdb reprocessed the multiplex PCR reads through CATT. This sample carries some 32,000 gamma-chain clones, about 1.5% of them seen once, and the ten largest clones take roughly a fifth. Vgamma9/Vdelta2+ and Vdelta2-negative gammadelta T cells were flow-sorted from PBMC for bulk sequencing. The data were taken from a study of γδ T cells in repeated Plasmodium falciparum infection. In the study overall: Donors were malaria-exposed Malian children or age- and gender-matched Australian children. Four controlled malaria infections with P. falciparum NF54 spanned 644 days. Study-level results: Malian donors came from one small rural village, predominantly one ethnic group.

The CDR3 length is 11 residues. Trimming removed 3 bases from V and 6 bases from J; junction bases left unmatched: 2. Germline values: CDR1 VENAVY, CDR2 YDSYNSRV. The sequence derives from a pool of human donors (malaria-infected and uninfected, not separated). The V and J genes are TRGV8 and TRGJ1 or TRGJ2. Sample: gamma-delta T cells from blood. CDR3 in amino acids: CATWDRYKKLF. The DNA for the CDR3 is TGTGCCACCTGGGATCGTTATAAGAAACTCTTT.